These 21 T cell receptor beta chains came from one sample sequenced in a study of regulatory T cells in long-lasting Graves disease. Described time point: persistent/refractory GD, antithyroid drugs over 5 years with positive TRAb. The TCR library was made from RNA that had been extracted from PBMCs in TRIzol. In building TCR beta libraries, iRepertoire HTBI primers were used together with Arm-PCR of CDR3 regions. TCRdb recomputed calls from the multiplex PCR reads with MiXCR, one row per CDR3 protein. This table holds a few hundred thousand distinct CDR3 sequences, roughly 23% found once. The starting material was peripheral blood mononuclear cells (PBMCs), obtained when the disease was refractory, from a patient treated with antithyroid drugs. Receptors originate from a female donor with Graves disease.

The table lists this clonotype with many counts. The CDR3 DNA reads TGTGCCAGCAGTCCCGCTTCCCTGAGCGGGGCCTACAATGAGCAGTTCTTC. Its protein product is CASSPASLSGAYNEQFF. The rearrangement links TRBV28 to TRBJ2-1, with 7 bases identical to TRBD2. Germline V gene sequence: CDR1 MDHEN, CDR2 SYDVKM. The CDR3 is 17 residues long. V gave up 5 bases and J gave up 2 bases; unmatched junction bases: 12. Supplemented by reference TRBV28 and TRBJ2-1, the full variable domain reads DVKVTQSSRYLVKRTGEKVFLECVQDMDHENMFWYRQDPGLGLRLIYFSYDVKMKEKGDIPEGYSVSREKKERFSLILESASTNQTSMYLCASSPASLSGAYNEQFFGPGTRLTVL.

This clonotype came up a few times. The chain recombines TRBV7-9 with TRBJ1-2; D perhaps matches TRBD1 (5 bases). The CDR3 extends over 14 amino acids. V lost 1 base and J lost 8, with 14 bases in between. Looked up from germline, CDR1 is SEHNR and CDR2 is FQNEAQ (reference sequence). CDR3 sequence (DNA): TGTGCCAGCAGCTTAGTCGGGGCAGTATGGGGCTACACCTTC. It specifies CASSLVGAVWGYTF.

This clonotype was counted a few times. V is TRBV4-2 and J is TRBJ2-7; 8 positions agree with TRBD2. This CDR3 contains 15 residues. With 5 bases clipped from V and 2 bases from J, the junction kept 8 bases outside the gene matches. Per the germline V gene, CDR1 is LGHNA and CDR2 is YNFKEQ. The CDR3 is CASSGTGREAYEQYF. The DNA for the CDR3 is TGTGCCAGCAGCGGGACTGGGCGGGAGGCCTACGAGCAGTACTTC.

The chain is built from TRBV4-3 and TRBJ2-7; TRBD1 matches at 7 bases. V trimming: 2 bases; J trimming: 6 bases; junction bases outside the gene matches: 16. The CDR3 has 17 amino acids. Looked up from germline, CDR1 is LGHNA and CDR2 is YSLEER. The CDR3 loop is CASSQLWDLTGSFEQYF. CDR3 nucleotide sequence: TGCGCCAGCAGCCAATTGTGGGATTTGACAGGGAGCTTCGAGCAGTACTTC.

This clonotype was found a few times. The chain is built from TRBV19 and TRBJ1-6; no definite D call. CDR3 size: 14 residues. From germline, CDR1 is LNHDA and CDR2 SQIVND (reference sequence). With 4 bases removed from V and 8 bases from J, the gap between germline ends came to 12 bases. The CDR3 is CASSSQPPDSPLHF. The CDR3 DNA sequence: TGTGCCAGTAGTAGCCAGCCCCCGGATTCACCCCTCCACTTT.

This clonotype was found a few times. The genes are TRBV29-1 and TRBJ2-7, with TRBD2 matching over 13 bases. CDR1 is SQVTM, CDR2 ANQGSEA, per germline. This CDR3 has 13 amino acids. The junction had 3 bases not matched to a gene; V was cut back by 6 bases and J by 4 bases. CDR3 in amino acids: CSVGLAGLYEQYF. As DNA, the CDR3 is TGCAGCGTGGGACTAGCGGGACTGTACGAGCAGTACTTC.

This chain uses TRBV7-9 with TRBJ1-2; D perhaps matches TRBD1 (5 bases). Germline lookup yields CDR1 SEHNR and CDR2 FQNEAQ (reference sequence). CDR3 size: 13 residues. V lost 0 bases and J lost 7, with 9 bases in between. DNA of the CDR3: TGTGCCAGCAGCTTAGCTTCAGGGATTGGCTACACCTTC. Protein product: CASSLASGIGYTF.

This clonotype was recorded at least ten times. At one end the junction does not follow the germline gene, possibly because of a read error. This rearrangement joins TRBV12-3 or TRBV12-4 to TRBJ1-1; D may be TRBD1 (6 bases). CDR3 size: 16 residues. The CDR3 nucleotides read TGTGCCAGTTCCCGGGGGCGCAGTCGAATGAATACTGAAGCTTTCTTT. Its protein product is CASSRGRSRMNTEAFF.

Only a few counts were recorded for this clonotype. V usage is TRBV7-3 and J usage is TRBJ2-1; 7 nucleotides align to TRBD2. CDR3 length: 15 amino acids. Unmatched junction bases numbered 5, after V lost 4 bases and J lost 2 bases. Germline loops: CDR1 SGHTA, CDR2 FQGTGA. DNA of the CDR3: TGTGCCAGCAGCTCGAGCGGGGACCCCTACAATGAGCAGTTCTTC. It specifies CASSSSGDPYNEQFF.

There are a few counts of this clonotype. The V call is TRBV28, the J call TRBJ2-2; 7 bases are shared with TRBD2. The length of the CDR3 is 16 residues. The germline V gene has CDR1 MDHEN and CDR2 SYDVKM. The trim removed 8 bases at V and 2 bases at J, leaving 11 bases unmatched. The CDR3 DNA sequence: TGTGCCAGCGGCTTGACGGGGGGTGGAAACACCGGGGAGCTGTTTTTT. This encodes CASGLTGGGNTGELFF.

The chain carries TRBV6-1 and TRBJ2-7, with TRBD1 matching over 8 bases. CDR3 size: 14 residues. The V segment lost 6 bases and the J segment 4 bases; nucleotides outside the gene matches: 8. CDR1 and CDR2 (germline): MNHNS, SASEGT. CDR3 region: CASRAGTGLYEQYF. The CDR3 DNA sequence: TGTGCCAGCAGGGCCGGGACAGGTTTATACGAGCAGTACTTC.

This clonotype was observed a few times. Possible read error: a much larger clone is one base away. The genes are TRBV29-1 and TRBJ2-5; D call uncertain. Germline V CDR1 and CDR2: SQVTM, ANQGSEA. Trimming removed 3 bases from V and 5 bases from J, with 4 bases in between. This CDR3 region has 10 residues. The DNA for the CDR3 is TGCAGCGTTGAGATGGAGACCCAGTACTTC. This codes for CSVEMETQYF.

V gene TRBV20-1 combines with J gene TRBJ2-7; D is perhaps TRBD1 (6 bases). Trimming took off 6 bases at V and 2 bases at J, with 14 bases between the two ends. Germline V gene sequence: CDR1 DFQATT, CDR2 SNEGSKA (reference sequence). The CDR3 runs 13 residues. The CDR3 loop is CSAYRTGTYEQYF. CDR3 bases: TGCAGTGCATATCGAACAGGGACCTACGAGCAGTACTTC.

As to this clonotype: This sequence may be a read error, since a much larger clone differs from it by one base. The V gene is TRBV11-3, the J gene TRBJ2-7, with no clear D. Trimming stripped 2 bases from V and 9 bases from J, with 14 bases between. The germline V gene encodes CDR1 SGHNT and CDR2 YENEEA. The CDR3 has 13 residues. The CDR3 reads CASSLTVLEGQYF. CDR3 nucleotides: TGTGCCAGCAGCTTAACCGTTTTAGAAGGGCAGTACTTC.

Regarding this clonotype: A single base separates this from a much larger clone, so it may be a read error. The J gene is TRBJ1-1, the V gene TRBV24-1; perhaps TRBD1 as D (5 bases). CDR1 and CDR2 from the germline V gene are KGHDR and SFDVKD. CDR3 size: 15 residues. The CDR3 is CATSDPGTGNIEAFF. CDR3 in DNA: TGTGCCACCAGTGATCCCGGGACGGGGAACATTGAAGCTTTCTTT.

This clonotype was seen repeatedly, ten times or more. The CDR3, as DNA: TGTGCCAGCAGACAGGAGGATCAGCCCCAGCATTTT. Translating it yields CASRQEDQPQHF. The chain has TRBV6-1 and TRBJ1-5; D is possibly TRBD1 (5 bases). Trimming stripped 6 bases from V and 5 bases from J, with 8 bases between. The CDR3 spans 12 residues. Germline-derived CDR1 and CDR2 are MNHNS and SASEGT.

J is TRBJ1-2 and V is TRBV4-3; no definite D call. The CDR3 runs to 15 residues. From germline, CDR1 is LGHNA and CDR2 YSLEER. Trimming pared 4 bases from V and 4 bases from J, leaving 16 bases between. Written as DNA, the CDR3 is TGCGCCAGCAGCCCCCAAGGACTTGAGGGCTATGGCTACACCTTC. The encoded protein is CASSPQGLEGYGYTF.

This clonotype appeared many times. It is likely a read error, because the conserved phenylalanine at the end of the CDR3 is missing. No DNA is shown, since the ends of the CDR3 on it are uncertain; the CDR3 is the one TCRdb lists. The chain combines TRBV11-2 with TRBJ1-1; TRBD1, the table's D call, was not compared with the DNA. The CDR3 is 11 residues long, counting both termini. From germline, CDR1 is SGHAT and CDR2 FQNNGV. CDR3 residues: CASSLGAAPNL.

This clonotype was seen more than once but under ten times. The genes are TRBV5-1 and TRBJ1-2; D is uncertain. Trimming stripped 0 bases from V and 4 bases from J, with 13 bases between. Germline CDR1 SGHRS, CDR2 YFSETQ. There are 15 residues in the CDR3. The CDR3 region has the DNA TGCGCCAGCAGCTTGGTACGCGCTACCTTCTATGGCTACACCTTC. Amino acid sequence: CASSLVRATFYGYTF.

This clonotype appeared once. This chain uses TRBV5-6 with TRBJ1-1, with D possibly TRBD1 on 5 matching bases. V was trimmed by 7 bases and J by 0 bases, leaving 13 bases between them. There are 14 residues in the CDR3. CDR1 is SGHDT and CDR2 is YYEEEE in the germline V gene. CDR3 amino acids: CASRRQGVNTEAFF. For the CDR3, the DNA is TGTGCCAGCCGCCGGCAGGGTGTGAACACTGAAGCTTTCTTT.

This chain connects TRBV2 to TRBJ2-7; 9 bases map to TRBD2. CDR3 length: 10 residues. Germline V CDR1 and CDR2: SNHLY, FYNNEI. V dropped 7 bases and J dropped 11; count of bases not matched to a gene: 3. In nucleotides, the CDR3 is TGTGCCAGCACCCTAGCGGGAAAGTACTTC. Translated, it gives CASTLAGKYF.